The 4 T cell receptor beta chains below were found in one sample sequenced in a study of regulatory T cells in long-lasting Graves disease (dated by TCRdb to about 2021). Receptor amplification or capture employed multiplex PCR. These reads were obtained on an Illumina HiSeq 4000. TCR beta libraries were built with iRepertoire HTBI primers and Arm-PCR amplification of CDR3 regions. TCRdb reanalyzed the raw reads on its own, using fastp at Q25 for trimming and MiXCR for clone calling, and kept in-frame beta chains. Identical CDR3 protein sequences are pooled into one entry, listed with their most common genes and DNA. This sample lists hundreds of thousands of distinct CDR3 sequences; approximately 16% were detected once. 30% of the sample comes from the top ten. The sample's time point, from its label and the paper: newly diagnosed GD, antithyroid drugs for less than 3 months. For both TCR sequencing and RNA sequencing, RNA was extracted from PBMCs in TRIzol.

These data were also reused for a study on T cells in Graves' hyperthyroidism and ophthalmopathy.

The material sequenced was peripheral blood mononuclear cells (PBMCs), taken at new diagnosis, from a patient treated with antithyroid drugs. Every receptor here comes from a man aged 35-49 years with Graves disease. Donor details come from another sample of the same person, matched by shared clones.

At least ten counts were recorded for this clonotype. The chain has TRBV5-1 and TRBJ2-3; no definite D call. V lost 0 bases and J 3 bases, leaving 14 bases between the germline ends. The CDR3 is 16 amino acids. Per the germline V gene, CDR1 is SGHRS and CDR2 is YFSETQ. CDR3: CASSLEGSILTDTQYF. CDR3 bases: TGCGCCAGCAGCTTGGAAGGCTCCATTTTGACAGATACGCAGTATTTT.

The chain's CDR3 is CASSVPRFTTNEKLFF. In nucleotides, the CDR3 is TGTGCCAGCAGTGTTCCCCGGTTTACAACTAATGAAAAACTGTTTTTT. The chain recombines TRBV6-1 with TRBJ1-4; D unresolved. Trimming cost V 4 bases and J 0 bases, with 12 bases left between them. Germline CDR1 MNHNS, CDR2 SASEGT. This CDR3 contains 16 residues.

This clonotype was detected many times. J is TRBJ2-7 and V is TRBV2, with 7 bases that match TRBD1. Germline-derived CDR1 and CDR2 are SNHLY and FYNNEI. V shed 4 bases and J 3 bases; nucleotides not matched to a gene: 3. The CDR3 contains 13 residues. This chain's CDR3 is CASSGGTVYEQYF. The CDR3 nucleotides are TGTGCCAGCAGTGGGGGGACAGTCTACGAGCAGTACTTC.

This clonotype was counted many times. As DNA, the CDR3 is TGTGCCAGCAGTGAATATGGCGAGCCGACCTACGAGCAGTACTTC. Its protein product is CASSEYGEPTYEQYF. The rearrangement joins TRBV25-1 to TRBJ2-7; D uncertain. The CDR3 covers 15 residues. The germline CDR1 and CDR2 sequences are MGHDK and SYGVNS. The V end was cut by 0 bases, the J end by 2 bases, with 11 bases between.